This T cell receptor (beta chain) comes out of a study of blood T cell repertoires in COVID-19. Residents of 24 US areas, aged roughly 18 to 89 years, made up the participants. Within 2 weeks before study entry, exposed participants met a COVID-19 case. Authors' methods: Nucleated cell number was recorded as an estimate derived from reference gene primer amplification. Repertoires were generated with immunoSEQ multiplex PCR, while TCRdb's copy carries only in-frame clones and drops some. That table is the source of V, J and clone size, and D and trimming were worked out from the DNA. The table includes about 220,000 clones, 83% detected once. Germline CDR1 and CDR2: SGHRS and YFSETQ. CDR3 length: 16 residues. V lost 5 bases, J lost 0 bases, and 9 bases stayed unmatched.

The specimen sequenced was PBMCs or T cells enriched from blood (not recorded which). This receptor was obtained from a woman in her 50s who had been exposed to COVID-19. This sequence joins TRBV5-1 and TRBJ2-3; 7 bases fit TRBD2. The CDR3 protein is CASRSFRGDSTDTQYF. For the CDR3, the DNA is TGCGCCAGCAGGAGTTTTCGGGGGGATAGCACAGATACGCAGTATTTT. The full variable domain, completed using reference TRBV5-1 and TRBJ2-3, is KAGVTQTPRYLIKTRGQQVTLSCSPISGHRSVSWYQQTPGQGLQFLFEYFSETQRNKGNFPGRFSGRQFSNSRSEMNVSTLELGDSALYLCASRSFRGDSTDTQYFGPGTRLTVL.